This T cell receptor (beta chain) came from a study of glioma-infiltrating T cells (dated by TCRdb to 2015 to 2016). Context from the whole study: TCR alpha- and beta-chain repertoires were sequenced from glioma tissue, non-neoplastic brain tissue and matched peripheral blood mononuclear cells. To measure how far tissue and blood T-cell populations diverged, each tissue-infiltrating repertoire was compared against the peripheral blood repertoire of the same patient. The paired cohort was made up of three low-grade glioma patients, 8 or 9 primary glioblastoma patients and three non-glioma patients who contributed non-neoplastic brain tissue. Overall results and qualifications from the work: Group comparisons rested on small numbers: three non-neoplastic, three low-grade glioma and eight glioblastoma patients. Tissue and blood shared very few CDR3 sequences, a result attributed to high CDR3 diversity and limited sampling. VJ-independent divergence between tissue and blood was lower than expected in non-neoplastic patients but higher than expected in all gliomas, particularly low-grade gliomas.

Concerning this clonotype itself: The target of this receptor is not known. There are no base qualities to consult, and no much larger clone falls within one base.

TCR alpha and beta CDR3 regions were amplified with the iRepertoire nested amplicon-rescue multiplex PCR (arm-PCR) platform from RNA. The input for one-step reverse transcription and amplification was about 95-450 ng of either tissue mRNA or PBMC total RNA. After bead purification, a secondary multiplex PCR added Illumina adapters, and libraries were gel-purified between 200 and 400 bp. The libraries contained internal 6-nucleotide barcodes that were used for demultiplexing. The libraries were sequenced on an Illumina MiSeq using 2x220 or 2x250 nucleotide paired-end reads. On the authors' methods: Paired reads were merged with FLASH 1.2.11 and aligned to the GRCh37 human genome with BWA-MEM before extracting TRA and TRB reads. For V and J assignment, an IMGT-derived reference of cassette sequences and CDR3 motifs that included pseudogenes was used. Reads were translated in three frames, and productive CDR3s were defined as those with a C...FGXG motif and no stop codons. A clonotype was defined as a unique combination of a V-J cassette pair and a CDR3 amino acid sequence. Reads were filtered by Hamming distance, with the threshold set by the sequence error rate of each sample in mapped regions. Through fastp at Q25 and MiXCR, TCRdb rebuilt clones from the public reads, retaining in-frame beta chains. Identical CDR3 protein sequences are pooled into one entry, listed with their most common genes and DNA. What appears here as the V and J calls and clone size reflects TCRdb's work, not the paper's. Recorded for this sample are about 130,000 distinct CDR3 sequences; roughly 24% of them occurred a single time. The top ten constitute approximately 16% of the sample.

V trim: 1 base; J trim: 4 bases; unmatched bases: 5. The CDR3 numbers 17 residues from cysteine through phenylalanine. Just CDR3 DNA is preserved here, 51 bases in frame from base 1. From the germline V gene (reference sequence), CDR1 is LNHDA and CDR2 is SQIVND. The clonotype comes from a human donor with low-grade glioma or glioblastoma, undergoing nonglioma brain surgery, or in good health (not recorded which). The chain is made from TRBV19 and TRBJ2-1; 12 bases in the junction line up with TRBD2. The specimen sequenced was glioma tissue, nonneoplastic brain tissue, or PBMCs (not recorded which). The sequenced DNA: TGTGCCAGTAGTATAGTGACTAGCGGGAGACGGTACAATGAGCAGTTCTTC. Translated, it reads CASSIVTSGRRYNEQFF.